The 20 T cell receptor beta chains below were found in one sample sequenced in a study of blood T cell repertoires in COVID-19. The repertoire was sequenced with immunoSEQ multiplex PCR; TCRdb's copy has only in-frame clones and lacks some. The sample consists of around 36,000 clones, 89% of them appearing once. The material sequenced was peripheral blood. Receptors originate from a human donor in a cohort sampled during active COVID-19.

The chain links TRBV7-2 to TRBJ2-7; 15 bases are a match to TRBD2. Germline V CDR1 and CDR2: SGHTA, FQGNSA. With V trimmed by 3 bases and J by 4 bases, 4 bases remained unmatched. This CDR3 contains 16 residues. CDR3 DNA sequence: TGTGCCAGCAGCTTGTGGACTAGCGGGGGGGAATACGAGCAGTACTTC. This encodes CASSLWTSGGEYEQYF.

The chain has TRBV5-4 and TRBJ1-4; the D is unclear. The ends were cut back, 5 bases at V and 6 bases at J, with 11 bases in the middle. The CDR3 consists of 13 residues. Germline V gene sequence: CDR1 SGHNT, CDR2 YYREEE (reference sequence). In DNA form, the CDR3 reads TGTGCCAGCAGATCGGTCCGGGATGAAAAACTGTTTTTT. Translated, it gives CASRSVRDEKLFF.

The chain carries TRBV27 and TRBJ2-1, with TRBD2 matching 9 bases. Trimming at V came to 6 bases and at J to 15 bases, leaving 12 bases not matched to a gene. CDR1 MNHEY and CDR2 SMNVEV come from the germline V gene (reference sequence). The CDR3 consists of 13 residues. The DNA for the CDR3 is TGTGCCAGCAGCCCAAAAGCGGGACTAGCTCCGTTCTTC. Protein product: CASSPKAGLAPFF.

The J gene is TRBJ1-5, the V gene TRBV10-2, with D possibly being TRBD1 (6 bases). The CDR3 contains 14 residues. Trimming shortened V by 2 bases and J by 3 bases, and 8 bases separated the two germline ends. Germline V gene lookup returns CDR1 WSHSY and CDR2 SAAADI. The CDR3 DNA is TGCGCCAGCAGTGAGACAGGGAACAATCAGCCCCAGCATTTT. Translation gives CASSETGNNQPQHF.

The chain combines TRBV7-2 with TRBJ2-7; 8 bases are a match to TRBD2. Germline lookup yields CDR1 SGHTA and CDR2 FQGNSA. Unmatched junction bases numbered 11, after V lost 3 bases and J lost 4 bases. CDR3 size: 16 residues. CDR3 bases: TGTGCCAGCAGCTTTGGTAGCGGGGAGACCCAATACGAGCAGTACTTC. This sequence encodes CASSFGSGETQYEQYF.

The V gene is TRBV19, the J gene TRBJ2-3; tentatively, D is TRBD1 (5 bases). Germline CDR1 LNHDA, CDR2 SQIVND (reference sequence). V was clipped by 5 bases and J by 7 bases, with 16 bases between them. CDR3 size: 14 residues. The CDR3 sequence: CASSPAGLMNTQYF. The CDR3 bases are TGTGCCAGTAGTCCGGCAGGGCTTATGAATACGCAGTATTTT.

The chain carries TRBV5-1 and TRBJ2-7; the D gene is possibly TRBD1 (5 bases). V shed 0 bases and J shed 2 bases, with 9 bases lying between them. This CDR3 contains 14 residues. Germline V gene sequence: CDR1 SGHRS, CDR2 YFSETQ. As DNA, the CDR3 is TGCGCCAGCAGCTTGGCCCAGGGTCCCTACGAGCAGTACTTC. This translates into CASSLAQGPYEQYF.

The chain uses TRBV19 and TRBJ2-2; possibly TRBD2 for D (6 bases). The CDR3 contains 16 residues. V was trimmed by 3 bases and J by 1 base, leaving 12 bases between them. Germline V gene data show CDR1 as LNHDA and CDR2 as SQIVND (reference sequence). Here the CDR3 DNA reads TGTGCCAGTAGTATTAGGAGGGTTGAGAACACCGGGGAGCTGTTTTTT. Protein sequence: CASSIRRVENTGELFF.

This clone was found a few times. The chain carries TRBV4-1 and TRBJ2-1, with TRBD2 matching 9 bases. V shed 8 bases and J 5 bases; nucleotides not matched to a gene: 16. In germline, CDR1 is MGHRA, CDR2 YSYEKL. This CDR3 has 17 amino acids. The CDR3 DNA sequence: TGCGCCAGCGGGAGTGGGGGGGCTAGCGGGGTACACAATGAGCAGTTCTTC. As protein: CASGSGGASGVHNEQFF.

The genes are TRBV19 and TRBJ2-3; a possible D gene is TRBD2 (5 bases). Per germline, CDR1 LNHDA and CDR2 SQIVND (reference sequence). V lost 5 bases, J lost 1 base, and 16 bases lay in between. The CDR3 consists of 16 residues. Here the CDR3 DNA reads TGTGCCAGTAGTGCCCGACTCGTCGGGGGCACAGATACGCAGTATTTT. Protein sequence: CASSARLVGGTDTQYF.

V is TRBV19 and J is TRBJ2-1; TRBD2 agrees at 7 bases. Germline lookup yields CDR1 LNHDA and CDR2 SQIVND (reference sequence). This CDR3 is 16 amino acids long. Trimming cost V 7 bases and J 1 base; bases outside gene matches: 10. The CDR3 region is CASTPREGGSYNEQFF. CDR3 bases: TGTGCCAGTACCCCCCGAGAGGGAGGGTCCTACAATGAGCAGTTCTTC.

The chain couples TRBV5-4 to TRBJ2-3, with TRBD2 matching over 9 bases. From germline, CDR1 is SGHNT and CDR2 YYREEE (reference sequence). This CDR3 has 14 residues. J gave up 6 bases and V 3 bases, and 5 bases lay outside the gene matches. CDR3 sequence (DNA): TGTGCCAGCAGCTATCCTAGCGGGACGGATACGCAGTATTTT. Its translation: CASSYPSGTDTQYF.

The chain uses TRBV20-1 and TRBJ2-7; D not certain. Trimming left V 0 bases short and J 5 bases short, with 5 bases between. This CDR3 has 11 residues. Germline V gene sequence: CDR1 DFQATT, CDR2 SNEGSKA (reference sequence). CDR3 coding DNA: TGCAGTGCTAGAGATATCCACGAGCAGTACTTC. It encodes CSARDIHEQYF.

The CDR3 spells CATSGGSLYNEQFF. In DNA form, the CDR3 reads TGTGCCACCAGTGGCGGGAGCCTCTACAATGAGCAGTTCTTC. This sequence joins TRBV24-1 and TRBJ2-1, with 7 bases lining up with TRBD2. This CDR3 is built from 14 residues. V lost 5 bases, J lost 3 bases, and 3 bases stayed unmatched. Germline V gene data show CDR1 as KGHDR and CDR2 as SFDVKD.

The V and J genes are TRBV5-1 and TRBJ2-3; TRBD2 matches at 7 bases. Looked up from germline, CDR1 is SGHRS and CDR2 is YFSETQ. The CDR3 contains 14 residues. The V gene end was trimmed by 2 bases and the J gene end by 0 bases; junction bases not matched to a gene: 0. CDR3 residues: CASSFGGSTDTQYF. The DNA of the CDR3 is TGCGCCAGCAGCTTCGGGGGGAGCACAGATACGCAGTATTTT.

The chain has TRBV6-6 and TRBJ1-2; D is uncertain. The CDR3 runs to 15 residues. V lost 2 bases, J lost 3 bases, and 13 bases lay in between. The germline gives CDR1 MNHNY, CDR2 SVGAGI (reference sequence). DNA of the CDR3: TGTGCCAGCAGTTACGGGTTCGGGTGGGACTATGGCTACACCTTC. It codes for CASSYGFGWDYGYTF.

The chain joins TRBV6-2 or TRBV6-3 to TRBJ1-5, with D hard to call. Deletions cut 5 bases from V and 1 base from J, with 12 bases between. This CDR3 is 15 amino acids long. CDR1 and CDR2 (germline): MNHEY, SVGEGT. In DNA, the CDR3 is TGTGCCAGCAGTAGCGGCGAGGAAAGCAATCAGCCCCAGCATTTT. This codes for CASSSGEESNQPQHF.

The rearrangement uses TRBV28 and TRBJ2-5; 7 bases are shared with TRBD1. Germline-derived CDR1 and CDR2 are MDHEN and SYDVKM. Unmatched junction bases numbered 13, after V lost 4 bases and J lost 5 bases. This CDR3 is 16 amino acids long. CDR3 sequence: CASSSQGDRTWETQYF. In DNA, the CDR3 is TGTGCCAGCAGTTCGCAGGGGGACCGAACTTGGGAGACCCAGTACTTC.

This chain links TRBV7-9 with TRBJ2-7, with a tentative D call TRBD1 (6 bases). CDR1 and CDR2 (germline): SEHNR, FQNEAQ (reference sequence). This CDR3 is 14 amino acids long. V was cut by 4 bases and J by 5 bases, with 15 bases left in between. The chain's CDR3 is CASSWGQLVDEQYF. CDR3 sequence (DNA): TGTGCCAGCAGCTGGGGGCAGCTGGTGGACGAGCAGTACTTC.

The chain links TRBV5-1 to TRBJ2-5; 7 bases are a match to TRBD1. Germline assignment: CDR1 SGHRS and CDR2 YFSETQ. The CDR3 is made up of 13 amino acids. With V trimmed by 1 base and J by 4 bases, 1 base remained unmatched. This CDR3 reads CASSLTGAETQYF. Written as DNA, the CDR3 is TGCGCCAGCAGCTTGACAGGGGCAGAGACCCAGTACTTC.